This TCR beta chain was profiled in a study of T-cell reconstitution after alpha-beta-depleted transplantation in children. Notes on the study in general: Several hundred graft clones that had expanded were reportedly the source of alpha-beta T cells about two months after transplant. For some patients, TCRbeta diversity was high at day 60 because of recipient T cells and thymic progenitors that survived. The main origin of T-cell counts and diversity one year after transplant was newly produced T cells.

Preparation of the TCRbeta library involved a method that used unique molecular identifiers. TCRdb independently ran MiXCR on the PCR reads; one entry per CDR3 protein. The data show about 640,000 distinct CDR3 sequences, with under 15% seen just once and approximately 2.1% held by the top ten. This clonotype was counted many times. Its antigen is not identified. The J segment lost 4 bases and the V segment lost 3 bases, leaving 3 bases of the junction unmatched. The CDR3 spans 15 residues. Looked up from germline, CDR1 is LGHDT and CDR2 is YNNKEL (reference sequence). This clonotype was sampled from a male patient between 5 and 17 years old who had a stem cell transplant for acute myeloid leukemia, so the T cells may come from the graft donor. The rearrangement joins TRBV3-1 to TRBJ2-2; 9 nucleotides agree with TRBD2. Sequencing used PBMCs, mostly from graft donor cells, obtained 360 days after TCRalphabeta/CD19-depleted stem cell transplant. The CDR3, as DNA: TGTGCCAGCAGCCACCTAGCGGGATCCACCGGGGAGCTGTTTTTT. Its translation: CASSHLAGSTGELFF.